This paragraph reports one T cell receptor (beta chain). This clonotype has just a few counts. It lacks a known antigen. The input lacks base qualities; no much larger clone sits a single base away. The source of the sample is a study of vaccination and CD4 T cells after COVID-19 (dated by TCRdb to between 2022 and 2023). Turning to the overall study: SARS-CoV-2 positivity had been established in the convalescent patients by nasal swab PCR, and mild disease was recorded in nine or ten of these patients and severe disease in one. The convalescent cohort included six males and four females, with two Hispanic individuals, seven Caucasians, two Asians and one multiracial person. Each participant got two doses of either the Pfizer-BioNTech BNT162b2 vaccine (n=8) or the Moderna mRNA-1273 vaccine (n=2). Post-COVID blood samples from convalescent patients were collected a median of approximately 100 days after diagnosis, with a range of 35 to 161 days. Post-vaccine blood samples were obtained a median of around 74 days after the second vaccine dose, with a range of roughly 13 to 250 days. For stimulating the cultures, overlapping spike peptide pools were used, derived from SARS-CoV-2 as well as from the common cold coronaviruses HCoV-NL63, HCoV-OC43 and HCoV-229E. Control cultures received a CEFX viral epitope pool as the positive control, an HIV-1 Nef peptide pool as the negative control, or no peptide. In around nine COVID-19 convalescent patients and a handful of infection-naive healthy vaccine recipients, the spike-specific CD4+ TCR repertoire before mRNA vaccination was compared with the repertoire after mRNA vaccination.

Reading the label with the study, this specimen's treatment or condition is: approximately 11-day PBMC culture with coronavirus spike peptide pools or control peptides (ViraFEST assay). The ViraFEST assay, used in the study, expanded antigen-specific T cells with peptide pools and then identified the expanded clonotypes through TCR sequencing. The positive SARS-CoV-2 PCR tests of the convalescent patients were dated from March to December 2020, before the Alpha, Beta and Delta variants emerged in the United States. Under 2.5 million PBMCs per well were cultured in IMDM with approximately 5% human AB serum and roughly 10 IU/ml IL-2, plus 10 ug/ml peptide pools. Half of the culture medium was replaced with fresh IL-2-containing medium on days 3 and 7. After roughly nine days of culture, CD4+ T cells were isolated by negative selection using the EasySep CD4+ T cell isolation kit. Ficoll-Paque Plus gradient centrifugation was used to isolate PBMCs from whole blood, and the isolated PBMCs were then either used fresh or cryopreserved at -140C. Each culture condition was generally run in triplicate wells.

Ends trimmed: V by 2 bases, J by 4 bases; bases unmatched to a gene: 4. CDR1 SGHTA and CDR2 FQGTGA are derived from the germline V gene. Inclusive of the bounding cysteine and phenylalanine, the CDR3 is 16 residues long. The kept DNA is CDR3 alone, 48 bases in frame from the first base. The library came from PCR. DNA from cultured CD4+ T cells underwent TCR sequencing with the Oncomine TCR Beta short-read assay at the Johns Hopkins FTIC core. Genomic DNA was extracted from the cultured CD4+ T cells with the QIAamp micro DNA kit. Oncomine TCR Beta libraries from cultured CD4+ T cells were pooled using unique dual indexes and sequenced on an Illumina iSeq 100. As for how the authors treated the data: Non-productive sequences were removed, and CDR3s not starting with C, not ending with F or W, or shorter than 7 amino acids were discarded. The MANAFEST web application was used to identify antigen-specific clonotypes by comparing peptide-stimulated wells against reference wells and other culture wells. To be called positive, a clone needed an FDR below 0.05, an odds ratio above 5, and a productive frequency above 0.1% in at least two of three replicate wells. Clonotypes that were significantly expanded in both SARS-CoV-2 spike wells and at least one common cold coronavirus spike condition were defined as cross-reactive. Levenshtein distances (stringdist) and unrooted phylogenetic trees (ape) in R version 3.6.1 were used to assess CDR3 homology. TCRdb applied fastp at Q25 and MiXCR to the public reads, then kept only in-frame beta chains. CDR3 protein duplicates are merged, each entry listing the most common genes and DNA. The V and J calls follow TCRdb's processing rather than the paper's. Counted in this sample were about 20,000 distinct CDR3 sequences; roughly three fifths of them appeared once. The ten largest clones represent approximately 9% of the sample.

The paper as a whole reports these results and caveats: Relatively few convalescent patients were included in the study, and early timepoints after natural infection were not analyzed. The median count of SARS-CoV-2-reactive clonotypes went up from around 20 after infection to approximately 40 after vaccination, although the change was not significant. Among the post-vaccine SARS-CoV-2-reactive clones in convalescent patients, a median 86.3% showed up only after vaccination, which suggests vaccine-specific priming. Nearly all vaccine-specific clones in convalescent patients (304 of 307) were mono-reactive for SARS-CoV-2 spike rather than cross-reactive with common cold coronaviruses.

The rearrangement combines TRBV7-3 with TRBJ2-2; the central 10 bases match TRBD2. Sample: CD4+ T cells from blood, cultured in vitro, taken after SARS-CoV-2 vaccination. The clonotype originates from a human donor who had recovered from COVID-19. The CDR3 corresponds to CASSLGLAGGTGELFF. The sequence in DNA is TGTGCCAGCAGCTTAGGTTTAGCGGGAGGCACCGGGGAGCTGTTTTTT.